The present entry profiles one T cell receptor (beta chain) with its context. Trimming stripped 10 bases from V and 4 bases from J, with 25 bases between. CDR3 size: 16 residues. CDR1 and CDR2 (germline): SEHNR, FQNEAQ (reference sequence). Within the 2 weeks before study entry, each person in the exposed group met a COVID-19 case. Under the authors' procedure: Nucleated cell number was recorded as an estimate derived from reference gene primer amplification. TCRdb's table, derived via immunoSEQ multiplex PCR, lists solely in-frame clones and lacks some. Clonal size and the V and J genes are those of that table, whereas D and trimming came from the DNA. The top ten clones hold 3% to 4% of a sample with approximately 200,000 clones, 88% of them seen once. These data come from a study of blood T cell repertoires in COVID-19. About the research overall: Sources were T cells, B-cell-depleted T cells, or PBMCs; the material itself was cDNA or gDNA.

This clonotype originated in a woman in her twenties or thirties who had been exposed to COVID-19. The rearrangement uses TRBV7-9 and TRBJ1-2, with no clear D. Material: PBMCs or T cells enriched from blood (not recorded which). The CDR3 nucleotides are TGTGCCACACAAGAGGGAGGAACAATGATTCTCTATGGCTACACCTTC. It translates to CATQEGGTMILYGYTF. Full variable domain (remainder filled in from reference TRBV7-9 and TRBJ1-2): DTGVSQNPRHKITKRGQNVTFRCDPISEHNRLYWYRQTLGQGPEFLTYFQNEAQLEKSRLLSDRFSAERPKGSFSTLEIQRTEQGDSAMYLCATQEGGTMILYGYTFGSGTRLTVV.